These 15 T cell receptor beta chains were all obtained from the same sample, sequenced in a study of technical replicates of blood from several donors. Method: immunoSEQ multiplex PCR; TCRdb's copy keeps in-frame clones and lacks some. The sample includes tens of thousands of clones, 98% of them seen just once. Sequences were obtained from T cells isolated from PBMCs. The receptors shown here come from a human donor in good health.

This sequence joins TRBV6-6 and TRBJ2-3, with 8 positions matching TRBD2. The ends lost 9 bases at V and 4 bases at J; junction bases unmatched: 9. From germline, CDR1 is MNHNY and CDR2 SVGAGI (reference sequence). The CDR3 totals 14 residues. The CDR3 loop reads CASYSGARADTQYF. The CDR3 nucleotides are TGTGCCAGTTATAGCGGGGCGCGCGCAGATACGCAGTATTTT.

The V and J genes are TRBV12-5 and TRBJ2-1; 9 bases line up with TRBD2. Germline CDR1 reads LGHNT; CDR2 reads FRNRAP. CDR3 length equals 18 residues. The junction had 12 bases not matched to a gene; V was cut back by 0 bases and J by 6 bases. CDR3 residues: CASGLVPSSGSSGNEQFF. As DNA, the CDR3 is TGTGCTAGTGGTTTGGTACCCAGTAGCGGGAGCTCAGGCAATGAGCAGTTCTTC.

The CDR3 here is CASSMGGSSYEQYF. DNA of the CDR3: TGTGCCAGCAGTATGGGCGGGAGCTCCTACGAGCAGTACTTC. The J gene is TRBJ2-7, the V gene TRBV25-1; 7 bases map to TRBD2. After removal of 5 bases from V and 0 bases from J, the junction contained 4 bases not matched to a gene. This CDR3 has 14 amino acids. The V gene's germline CDR1 is MGHDK and CDR2 SYGVNS.

J is TRBJ2-3 and V is TRBV5-1; TRBD2 aligns across 11 bases. The CDR3 sequence is 16 residues long. Germline values: CDR1 SGHRS, CDR2 YFSETQ. The V gene end was trimmed by 2 bases and the J gene end by 1 base; junction bases not matched to a gene: 3. CDR3 nucleotide sequence: TGCGCCAGCAGCTTTAGCGGGAGGGCCCGCACAGATACGCAGTATTTT. Residues: CASSFSGRARTDTQYF. Looking up the rest from reference TRBV5-1 and TRBJ2-3 gives the full variable domain: KAGVTQTPRYLIKTRGQQVTLSCSPISGHRSVSWYQQTPGQGLQFLFEYFSETQRNKGNFPGRFSGRQFSNSRSEMNVSTLELGDSALYLCASSFSGRARTDTQYFGPGTRLTVL.

This chain connects TRBV5-4 to TRBJ2-7; perhaps TRBD2 as D (5 bases). CDR3 size: 17 residues. With 4 bases removed from V and 2 bases from J, the gap between germline ends came to 22 bases. Germline loops: CDR1 SGHNT, CDR2 YYREEE (reference sequence). CDR3 sequence reads: CASSPIAGARSAYEQYF. The DNA of the CDR3 is TGTGCCAGCAGCCCCATCGCGGGTGCCAGGTCAGCCTACGAGCAGTACTTC.

This chain joins TRBV28 and TRBJ1-3, with D possibly matching TRBD1 (6 bases). V gave up 4 bases and J gave up 2 bases, with 18 bases separating them. This CDR3 is built from 17 residues. Germline V CDR1 and CDR2: MDHEN, SYDVKM. The CDR3 coding sequence is TGTGCCAGCAGTTCCCCGGGGAGGGACAACGCTGGAAACACCATATATTTT. Its translation is CASSSPGRDNAGNTIYF.

This clone appeared once. V gene TRBV4-2 combines with J gene TRBJ1-2; 9 bases agree with TRBD1. The CDR3 consists of 14 residues. Germline assignment: CDR1 LGHNA and CDR2 YNFKEQ. V lost 0 bases to trimming and J lost 4 bases; unmatched junction nucleotides: 0. The CDR3 nucleotides read TGTGCCAGCAGCCAAGAGGGACAGGGCTATGGCTACACCTTC. This sequence encodes CASSQEGQGYGYTF.

The chain couples TRBV6-1 to TRBJ2-2, with TRBD2 matching over 8 bases. Germline V lookup: CDR1 MNHNS, CDR2 SASEGT. Germline trimming cut 6 bases from V and 6 bases from J; bases unmatched to any gene: 3. The CDR3 covers 13 residues. CDR3 sequence: CASRVAGSGELFF. CDR3 in DNA: TGTGCCAGCAGAGTAGCGGGGTCCGGGGAGCTGTTTTTT.

DNA of the CDR3: TGTGCCAGCAGCTTAGCGGTCCGGGGGGAAGCTTTCTTT. This sequence encodes CASSLAVRGEAFF. V and J are TRBV7-3 and TRBJ1-1, with D perhaps TRBD1 (5 bases). The ends were cut back, 2 bases at V and 8 bases at J, with 12 bases in the middle. The CDR3 is made up of 13 amino acids. Germline V CDR1 and CDR2: SGHTA, FQGTGA. Variable domain in full (rest from reference TRBV7-3 and TRBJ1-1): GAGVSQTPSNKVTEKGKYVELRCDPISGHTALYWYRQSLGQGPEFLIYFQGTGAADDSGLPNDRFFAVRPEGSVSTLKIQRTERGDSAVYLCASSLAVRGEAFFGQGTRLTVV.

The chain has TRBV20-1 and TRBJ1-1; D is uncertain. This CDR3 is built from 11 residues. The V end was cut by 5 bases, the J end by 1 base, with 5 bases between. The germline V gene encodes CDR1 DFQATT and CDR2 SNEGSKA (reference sequence). The CDR3 sequence: CSAPRNTEAFF. In DNA, the CDR3 is TGCAGTGCTCCCCGGAACACTGAAGCTTTCTTT.

The chain employs TRBV28 and TRBJ1-4, with TRBD1 identical over 7 bases. The ends lost 6 bases at V and 6 bases at J; junction bases unmatched: 7. CDR1 and CDR2 (germline): MDHEN, SYDVKM. The CDR3 is 14 residues long. CDR3 sequence reads: CASSSGQSYEKLFF. The CDR3, as DNA: TGTGCCAGCAGCTCGGGACAGTCCTATGAAAAACTGTTTTTT.

J is TRBJ2-1 and V is TRBV7-7; 7 bases are shared with TRBD1. J gave up 0 bases and V 4 bases, and 3 bases lay outside the gene matches. Looked up from germline, CDR1 is SSHAT and CDR2 is FNYEAQ (reference sequence). The CDR3 loop spans 15 amino acids. DNA of the CDR3: TGTGCCAGCAGCTACGGACAGGCCTCCTACAATGAGCAGTTCTTC. Its protein is CASSYGQASYNEQFF.

This clone was detected a few times. The V call is TRBV7-6, the J call TRBJ2-3; 8 bases match TRBD2. In germline, CDR1 is SGHVS, CDR2 FNYEAQ. This CDR3 spans 16 amino acids. After removal of 1 base from V and 7 bases from J, the junction contained 10 bases not matched to a gene. CDR3 in DNA: TGTGCCAGCAGCTTAGTCAGTAGCGGGGACCTGAATACGCAGTATTTT. Its translation: CASSLVSSGDLNTQYF.

The gene calls are TRBV30 and TRBJ1-4, with TRBD1 matching 7 bases. V trimming: 1 base; J trimming: 0 bases; junction bases outside the gene matches: 8. The germline CDR1 and CDR2 sequences are GTSNPN and SVGIG (reference sequence). There are 17 residues in the CDR3. DNA for the CDR3: TGTGCCTGGAGTGGGCAAAACAGGGGCGCAACTAATGAAAAACTGTTTTTT. Its protein is CAWSGQNRGATNEKLFF.

This chain connects TRBV11-3 to TRBJ1-4; D might be TRBD1 (6 bases). There are 14 residues in the CDR3. V lost 5 bases and J 5 bases, leaving 12 bases between the germline ends. Germline V gene lookup returns CDR1 SGHNT and CDR2 YENEEA. DNA of the CDR3: TGTGCCAGCAGCCCCACTAGGGGGAATGAAAAACTGTTTTTT. Protein: CASSPTRGNEKLFF.